This is a list of T cell receptor beta chains from one sample in a study of blood T cell repertoires in COVID-19. Repertoires were generated with immunoSEQ multiplex PCR, while TCRdb's copy carries only in-frame clones and drops some. The sample contains about 180,000 clones, more than 70% of which appear only once. Material for sequencing was PBMCs or T cells enriched from blood (not recorded which). The receptors derive from a woman under 40 who had recovered from COVID-19. Each CDR3 is given with its conserved first and last residue. Clone size is shown for a subset of rows, as once, few, many or a class of expanded clone.

J | size | V | CDR3
TRBJ2-5 | . | TRBV5-1 | CASSLGQGAETQYF
TRBJ1-5 | once | TRBV28 | CASRTGQGVYQPQHF
TRBJ1-2 | . | TRBV4-2 | CASSQEGGYGYTF
TRBJ2-7 | . | TRBV6-5 | CASSFQEGAEQYF
TRBJ1-2 | . | TRBV27 | CASSPGQANYGYTF
TRBJ2-3 | . | TRBV6-1 | CASSEARVGDTQYF
TRBJ2-7 | . | TRBV6-5 | CASSSRDRGEQYF
TRBJ2-3 | . | TRBV6-2/TRBV6-3 | CASSFRRVQDTQYF
TRBJ2-1 | . | TRBV27 | CASSNSATTETFYNEQFF
TRBJ2-1 | . | TRBV10-1 | CASSEERHNEQFF
TRBJ2-5 | . | TRBV6-5 | CASSYSVGLGETQYF
TRBJ2-3 | . | TRBV29-1 | CSVAGLAGEAQYF
TRBJ1-5 | . | TRBV18 | CASSGRDRVNQPQHF
TRBJ2-3 | . | TRBV7-9 | CASSLGAGVTDTQYF
TRBJ2-1 | . | TRBV11-2 | CASSYEGRTYNEQFF
TRBJ2-3 | . | TRBV28 | CASSAMGGGIDTQYF
TRBJ2-1 | . | TRBV4-1 | CASSYISGRAENEQFF
TRBJ1-4 | . | TRBV4-1 | CASSRDRGAEKLFF
TRBJ1-6 | . | TRBV19 | CASSRTGGNSPLHF
TRBJ1-1 | . | TRBV7-2 | CASSLEGHLMNTEAFF
TRBJ2-2 | . | TRBV30 | CAWNRGLNTGELFF
TRBJ2-7 | . | TRBV2 | CASTRDREYEQYF
TRBJ1-6 | . | TRBV3-1/TRBV3-2 | CASSQFSDSGPPLHF
TRBJ2-7 | . | TRBV7-8 | CASSAYGQGVSYEQYF
TRBJ2-7 | . | TRBV24-1 | CATSPSTILTGSPYEQYF
TRBJ2-6 | . | TRBV4-1 | CASSLLSGGPSGANVLTF
TRBJ1-1 | . | TRBV7-8 | CASSLGSRNTEAFF
TRBJ1-4 | once | TRBV15 | CATSSRDRGLPNEKLFF
TRBJ1-2 | few | TRBV5-5 | CASSPARNYGYTF
TRBJ2-1 | . | TRBV4-1 | CASSQDPSGGSSSYNEQFF
TRBJ1-1 | . | TRBV29-1 | CSVEGGSNTEAFF
TRBJ1-1 | once | TRBV27 | CASGQGGTTEAFF
TRBJ1-1 | . | TRBV10-3 | CAIRRDRANTEAFF
TRBJ1-5 | . | TRBV28 | CASSLRGGSGHQPQHF
TRBJ1-5 | . | TRBV19 | CASARESVNQPQHF
TRBJ2-1 | few | TRBV13 | CASSSGTSGAYNEQFF
TRBJ1-1 | . | TRBV27 | CASSRQGLNTEAFF
TRBJ1-2 | . | TRBV6-6 | CASSSPQGRYGYTF
TRBJ2-7 | . | TRBV10-1 | CASSEGVAGGHEQYF
TRBJ1-1 | . | TRBV12-3/TRBV12-4 | CASRPGTADEAFF
TRBJ1-1 | . | TRBV9 | CASSITTGNTEAFF
TRBJ1-4 | . | TRBV2 | CASSQQGKGEKLFF
TRBJ1-1 | . | TRBV10-3 | CAISDLTVNTEAFF
TRBJ2-1 | few | TRBV30 | CAWSVGLVANEQFF
TRBJ2-7 | . | TRBV11-1 | CASSISRVHEQYF
TRBJ1-1 | . | TRBV29-1 | CTAGGQGGLTAFF
TRBJ2-1 | . | TRBV2 | CASSEGSAGNPNNEQFF
TRBJ1-2 | many | TRBV29-1 | CSARQGDGGYTF
TRBJ2-7 | . | TRBV18 | CASSEGTSGSGKYF
TRBJ2-7 | . | TRBV28 | CASRTGDYEQYF
TRBJ2-7 | . | TRBV4-1 | CASSQAVSSSYEQYF
TRBJ1-2 | . | TRBV28 | CASMTGGAFGTYGYTF
TRBJ2-2 | . | TRBV19 | CATSPVAARPGELFF
TRBJ1-2 | . | TRBV7-9 | CASSLEPSHGYTF
TRBJ2-7 | . | TRBV5-1 | CASRGQSYEQYF